The entry that follows covers one T cell receptor (beta chain) sequence. Since a much larger clone is just one base distant, this may be a read error. The sample originates from a study of blood T cells in healthy people across ages. It was with a sample-barcoded 5' primer and a J-beta primer mix that a second PCR of about 7 to 12 cycles was run. Via MiXCR, TCRdb re-called the 5' RACE reads, giving one row per CDR3 protein. The sample records 730,000 or so distinct CDR3 sequences, around 43% being singletons. The sample consisted of blood. This sequence was found in an elderly man in good health.

CDR3 region: CASNEDQGGGYTF. In DNA form, the CDR3 reads TGTGCCAGCAATGAAGATCAAGGGGGAGGCTACACCTTC. The chain couples TRBV6-1 to TRBJ1-2; the D gene is possibly TRBD1 (6 bases). The CDR3 is 13 residues long. Per germline, CDR1 MNHNS and CDR2 SASEGT.